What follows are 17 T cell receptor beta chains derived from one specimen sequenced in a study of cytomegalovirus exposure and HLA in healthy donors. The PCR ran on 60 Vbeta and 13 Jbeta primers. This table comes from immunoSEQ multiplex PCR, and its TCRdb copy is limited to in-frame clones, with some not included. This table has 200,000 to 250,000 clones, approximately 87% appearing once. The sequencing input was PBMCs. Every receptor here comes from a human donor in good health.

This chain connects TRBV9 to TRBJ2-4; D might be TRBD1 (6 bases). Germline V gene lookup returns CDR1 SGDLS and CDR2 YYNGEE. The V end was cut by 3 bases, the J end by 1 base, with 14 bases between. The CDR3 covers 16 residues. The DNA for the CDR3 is TGTGCCAGCAGCGGAAGGTCTACAGGGGCCAAAAACATTCAGTACTTC. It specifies CASSGRSTGAKNIQYF.

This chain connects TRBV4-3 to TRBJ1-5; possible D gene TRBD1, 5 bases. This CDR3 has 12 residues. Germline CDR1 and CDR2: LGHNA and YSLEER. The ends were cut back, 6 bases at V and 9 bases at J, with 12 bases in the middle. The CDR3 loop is CASSFPGGPQHF. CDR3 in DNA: TGCGCCAGCAGTTTCCCCGGGGGGCCCCAGCATTTT.

CDR3 loop: CASSEPWTSASYEQYF. The CDR3, as DNA: TGTGCCAGCAGTGAACCCTGGACTAGCGCCTCCTACGAGCAGTACTTC. The chain employs TRBV25-1 and TRBJ2-7; 9 nucleotides line up with TRBD2. V lost 2 bases, J lost 0 bases, and 5 bases stayed unmatched. The CDR3 sequence is 16 residues long. Germline values: CDR1 MGHDK, CDR2 SYGVNS.

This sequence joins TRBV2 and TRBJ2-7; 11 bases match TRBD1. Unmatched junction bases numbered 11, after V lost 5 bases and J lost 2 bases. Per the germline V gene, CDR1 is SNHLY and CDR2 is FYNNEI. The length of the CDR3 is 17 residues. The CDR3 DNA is TGTGCCAGCAGTCCGGGACAGGGGGGACTAGACACCTACGAGCAGTACTTC. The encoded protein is CASSPGQGGLDTYEQYF.

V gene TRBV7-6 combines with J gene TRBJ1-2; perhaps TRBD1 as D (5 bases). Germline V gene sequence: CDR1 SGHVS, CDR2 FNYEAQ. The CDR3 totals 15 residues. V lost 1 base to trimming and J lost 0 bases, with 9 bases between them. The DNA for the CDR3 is TGTGCCAGCAGCTTAGGGACACCTACTAACTATGGCTACACCTTC. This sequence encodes CASSLGTPTNYGYTF.

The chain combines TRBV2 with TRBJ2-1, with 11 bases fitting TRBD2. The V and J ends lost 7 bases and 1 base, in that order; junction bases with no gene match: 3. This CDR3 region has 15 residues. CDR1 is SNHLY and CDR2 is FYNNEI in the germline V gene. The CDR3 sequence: CASIAGGSSYNEQFF. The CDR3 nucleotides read TGTGCCAGCATAGCGGGAGGGTCGTCCTACAATGAGCAGTTCTTC.

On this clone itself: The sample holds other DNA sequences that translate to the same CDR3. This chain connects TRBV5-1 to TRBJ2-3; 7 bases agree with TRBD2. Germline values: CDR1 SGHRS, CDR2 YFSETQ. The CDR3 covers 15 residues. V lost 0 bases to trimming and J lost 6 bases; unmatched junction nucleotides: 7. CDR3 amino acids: CASSLVAGATDTQYF. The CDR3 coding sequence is TGCGCCAGCAGCTTGGTGGCGGGAGCGACGGATACGCAGTATTTT.

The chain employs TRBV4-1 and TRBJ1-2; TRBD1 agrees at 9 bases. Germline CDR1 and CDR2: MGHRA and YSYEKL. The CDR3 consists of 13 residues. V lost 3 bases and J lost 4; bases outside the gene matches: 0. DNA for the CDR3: TGCGCCAGCAGCCAGACAGGGGGCTATGGCTACACCTTC. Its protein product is CASSQTGGYGYTF.

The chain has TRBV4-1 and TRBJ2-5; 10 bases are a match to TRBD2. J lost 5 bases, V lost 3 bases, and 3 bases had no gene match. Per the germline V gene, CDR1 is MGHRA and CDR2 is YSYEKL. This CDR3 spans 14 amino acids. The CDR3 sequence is CASSQQTSGETQYF. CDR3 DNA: TGCGCCAGCAGCCAGCAGACTAGCGGGGAGACCCAGTACTTC.

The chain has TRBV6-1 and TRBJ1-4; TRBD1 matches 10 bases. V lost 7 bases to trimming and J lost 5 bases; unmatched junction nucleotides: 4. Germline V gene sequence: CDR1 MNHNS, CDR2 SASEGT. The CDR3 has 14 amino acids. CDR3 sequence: CASTPGQGNEKLFF. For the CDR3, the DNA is TGTGCCAGCACCCCGGGACAGGGGAATGAAAAACTGTTTTTT.

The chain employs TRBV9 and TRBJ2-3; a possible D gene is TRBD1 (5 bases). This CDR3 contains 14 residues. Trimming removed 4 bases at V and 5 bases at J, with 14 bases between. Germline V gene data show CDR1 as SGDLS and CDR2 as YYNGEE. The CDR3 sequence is CASSLSQTGDTQYF. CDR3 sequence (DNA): TGTGCCAGCAGCCTCAGCCAAACAGGAGATACGCAGTATTTT.

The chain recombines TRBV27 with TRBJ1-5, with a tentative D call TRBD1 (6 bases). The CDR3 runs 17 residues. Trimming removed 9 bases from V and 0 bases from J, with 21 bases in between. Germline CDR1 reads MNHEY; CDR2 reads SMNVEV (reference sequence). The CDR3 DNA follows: TGTGCCAGTTCTCGGACAGAACCAATTATTAGCAATCAGCCCCAGCATTTT. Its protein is CASSRTEPIISNQPQHF.

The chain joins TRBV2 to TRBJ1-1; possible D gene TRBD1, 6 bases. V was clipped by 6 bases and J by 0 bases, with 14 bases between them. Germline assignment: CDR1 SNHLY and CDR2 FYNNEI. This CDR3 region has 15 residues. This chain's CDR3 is CASRAGDTLNTEAFF. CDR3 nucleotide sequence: TGTGCCAGCAGGGCGGGGGACACCTTGAACACTGAAGCTTTCTTT.

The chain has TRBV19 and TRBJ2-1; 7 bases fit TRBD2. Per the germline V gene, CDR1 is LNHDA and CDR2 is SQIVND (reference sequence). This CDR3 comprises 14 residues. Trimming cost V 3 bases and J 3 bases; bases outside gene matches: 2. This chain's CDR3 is CASSIGLGYNEQFF. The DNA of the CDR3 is TGTGCCAGTAGTATCGGACTAGGCTACAATGAGCAGTTCTTC.

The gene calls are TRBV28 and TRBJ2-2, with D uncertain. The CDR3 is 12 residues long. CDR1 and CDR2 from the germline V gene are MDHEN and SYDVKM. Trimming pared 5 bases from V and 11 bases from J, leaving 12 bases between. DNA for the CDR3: TGTGCCAGCAGTGCAACAGTATCAGAGCTGTTTTTT. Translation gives CASSATVSELFF.

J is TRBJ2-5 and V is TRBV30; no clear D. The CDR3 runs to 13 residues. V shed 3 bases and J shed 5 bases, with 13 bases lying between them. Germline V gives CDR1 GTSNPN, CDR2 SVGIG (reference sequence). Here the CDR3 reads CAWSYSSRETQYF. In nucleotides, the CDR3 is TGTGCCTGGAGCTACAGTTCCCGGGAGACCCAGTACTTC.

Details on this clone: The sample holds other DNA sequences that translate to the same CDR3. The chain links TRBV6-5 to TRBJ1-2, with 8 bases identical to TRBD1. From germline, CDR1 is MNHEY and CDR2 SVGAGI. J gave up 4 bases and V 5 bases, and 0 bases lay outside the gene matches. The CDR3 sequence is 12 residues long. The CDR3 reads CASSGTGYGYTF. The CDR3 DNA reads TGTGCCAGCAGTGGGACAGGCTATGGCTACACCTTC.